These 18 T cell receptor beta chains were all obtained from the same sample, sequenced in a study of T-cell memory formation after mild COVID-19. TCRdb ran MiXCR on the 5' RACE reads and lists one entry per CDR3 protein. Of about 400,000 distinct CDR3 sequences listed, less than 25% are singletons. Sequencing used PBMCs or a T cell subset sorted from them (not recorded which). Every receptor here comes from an adult woman who had mild COVID-19 (a few samples of this study predate the infection). Cell type and time point are not known.

This clonotype showed up just a few times. The CDR3: CSSRGISGAFF. CDR3 DNA: TGCAGCTCTAGGGGCATCTCCGGAGCTTTCTTT. The chain joins TRBV29-1 to TRBJ1-1; D may be TRBD1 (5 bases). V lost 8 bases, J lost 10 bases, and 17 bases lay in between. From germline, CDR1 is SQVTM and CDR2 ANQGSEA. The CDR3 has 11 residues. The full variable domain, rest sourced from reference TRBV29-1 and TRBJ1-1, is SAVISQKPSRDICQRGTSLTIQCQVDSQVTMMFWYRQQPGQSLTLIATANQGSEATYESGFVIDKFPISRPNLTFSTLTVSNMSPEDSSIYLCSSRGISGAFFGQGTRLTVV.

This clonotype was seen a handful of times. The J gene is TRBJ2-3, the V gene TRBV9; the D is unclear. Per germline, CDR1 SGDLS and CDR2 YYNGEE. Deletions cut 3 bases from V and 0 bases from J, with 5 bases between. This CDR3 has 13 residues. The CDR3 protein is CASSGASTDTQYF. The CDR3 nucleotides are TGTGCCAGCAGCGGGGCTAGCACAGATACGCAGTATTTT.

V gene TRBV20-1 combines with J gene TRBJ1-2; 9 nucleotides line up with TRBD1. The CDR3 has 12 residues. V gave up 3 bases and J gave up 8 bases; unmatched junction bases: 4. Germline V CDR1 and CDR2: DFQATT, SNEGSKA (reference sequence). The CDR3 nucleotides are TGCAGTGCTAGTGGGACAGGGCTAGGCTACACCTTC. Its translation: CSASGTGLGYTF.

This clonotype turned up a few times. The rearrangement links TRBV19 to TRBJ1-5, with a tentative D call TRBD1 (6 bases). CDR1 is LNHDA, CDR2 SQIVND, per germline (reference sequence). This CDR3 is built from 18 residues. The germline V and J ends were trimmed by 2 bases and 2 bases, with 19 bases remaining between them. CDR3 region: CASSIRGASGGGNQPQHF. The CDR3, as DNA: TGTGCCAGTAGTATACGGGGGGCGTCTGGGGGCGGCAATCAGCCCCAGCATTTT.

The rearrangement links TRBV24-1 to TRBJ2-1; 8 bases line up with TRBD2. V lost 9 bases, J lost 1 base, and 4 bases stayed unmatched. Looked up from germline, CDR1 is KGHDR and CDR2 is SFDVKD. This CDR3 is built from 14 residues. The CDR3 spells CATQIAGSYNEQFF. The CDR3 DNA is TGTGCCACCCAAATAGCGGGATCCTACAATGAGCAGTTCTTC.

This clonotype has a handful of counts. This chain links TRBV7-2 with TRBJ2-3; 10 bases fit TRBD2. Looked up from germline, CDR1 is SGHTA and CDR2 is FQGNSA. The CDR3 contains 14 residues. Trimming took 5 bases from V and 6 from J; bases not matched to a gene: 5. CDR3 DNA: TGTGCCAGCAGCAAGGGACTAGCGATCGATACGCAGTATTTT. Its protein is CASSKGLAIDTQYF.

This clonotype appeared a few times. V is TRBV30 and J is TRBJ2-7, with a weak D call TRBD2 (6 bases). Germline V lookup: CDR1 GTSNPN, CDR2 SVGIG (reference sequence). The ends were cut back, 1 base at V and 2 bases at J, with 15 bases in the middle. The CDR3 runs to 15 residues. This chain's CDR3 is CAWSEMVAATYEQYF. The CDR3 DNA reads TGTGCCTGGAGTGAGATGGTAGCGGCCACCTACGAGCAGTACTTC.

The genes are TRBV16 and TRBJ2-1; 9 bases match TRBD2. The V gene's germline CDR1 is KGHSY and CDR2 FQNENV. This CDR3 region has 17 residues. J lost 3 bases, V lost 4 bases, and 10 bases had no gene match. The CDR3 is CASSLSPSGDYYNEQFF. Written as DNA, the CDR3 is TGTGCCAGCAGCCTTTCTCCTAGCGGGGATTACTACAATGAGCAGTTCTTC.

Of note for this clonotype: The junction and the germline gene differ at one end; a read error may be behind it. The chain couples TRBV5-1 to TRBJ1-5; D is ambiguous. CDR1 is SGHRS, CDR2 YFSETQ, per germline. CDR3 size: 15 residues. The CDR3 DNA follows: TGCGCCAGCAGCTTGGGGGAGAATAGCAATCAGCCACAGCATTTT. Translating gives CASSLGENSNQPQHF.

This clonotype was seen a few times. The gene calls are TRBV3-1 and TRBJ1-2; no definite D call. Trimming removed 7 bases from V and 4 bases from J, with 16 bases in between. In germline, CDR1 is LGHDT, CDR2 YNNKEL (reference sequence). This CDR3 contains 14 residues. CDR3 sequence reads: CASTLGGRTYGYTF. In nucleotides, the CDR3 is TGTGCCAGCACCCTCGGAGGACGGACCTATGGCTACACCTTC.

This clonotype turned up a few times. The rearrangement uses TRBV7-8 and TRBJ1-1; D may be TRBD1 (5 bases). CDR3 size: 12 residues. The ends were cut back, 6 bases at V and 6 bases at J, with 11 bases in the middle. Germline CDR1 reads SGHVS; CDR2 reads FQNEAQ. CDR3 coding DNA: TGTGCCAGCAGTATAGGAGGGGCTGAAGCTTTCTTT. Its protein product is CASSIGGAEAFF.

This clonotype has just one count. V and J are TRBV6-5 and TRBJ1-2, with D perhaps matching TRBD1 (5 bases). Germline loops: CDR1 MNHEY, CDR2 SVGAGI. This CDR3 contains 14 residues. The V end lost 4 bases, the J end lost 2 bases, and 11 bases lay between the germline ends. The CDR3 loop reads CASSSGGGNYGYTF. CDR3 DNA sequence: TGTGCCAGCAGTTCGGGGGGGGGAAACTATGGCTACACCTTC.

In this sample, this clonotype turned up a few times. The chain is built from TRBV14 and TRBJ2-5, with D unresolved. Germline V gives CDR1 SGHDN, CDR2 FVKESK. The CDR3 extends over 14 amino acids. V was pared by 4 bases and J by 4 bases, with 13 bases between. The CDR3 nucleotides are TGTGCCAGCAGCCGGTCAAGTTTTCGAGAGACCCAGTACTTC. Amino acids: CASSRSSFRETQYF.

This clonotype was picked up a small number of times. The rearrangement joins TRBV15 to TRBJ2-2; TRBD2 matches at 8 bases. The germline V gene encodes CDR1 LNHNV and CDR2 YYDKDF (reference sequence). This CDR3 has 16 amino acids. V shed 0 bases and J 4 bases; nucleotides not matched to a gene: 4. The CDR3 DNA follows: TGTGCCACCAGCAGAGATAGGACTAGCCGCACCGGGGAGCTGTTTTTT. Amino acids: CATSRDRTSRTGELFF. The whole variable domain, filled in from reference TRBV15 and TRBJ2-2, reads DAMVIQNPRYQVTQFGKPVTLSCSQTLNHNVMYWYQQKSSQAPKLLFHYYDKDFNNEADTPDNFQSRRPNTSFCFLDIRSPGLGDTAMYLCATSRDRTSRTGELFFGEGSRLTVL.

This chain connects TRBV7-9 to TRBJ2-1, with D maybe TRBD2 (6 bases). The CDR3 runs to 16 residues. V was cut by 1 base and J by 8 bases, with 18 bases left in between. Germline CDR1 SEHNR, CDR2 FQNEAQ (reference sequence). In DNA, the CDR3 is TGTGCCAGCAGCTTAGGGAATGGGGGGAAGGACGATGAGCAGTTCTTC. This sequence encodes CASSLGNGGKDDEQFF.

The sample holds a few counts of this clonotype. The chain combines TRBV25-1 with TRBJ2-3; 8 bases map to TRBD2. CDR1 and CDR2 from the germline V gene are MGHDK and SYGVNS. CDR3 size: 18 residues. Trimming took 2 bases from V and 0 from J; bases not matched to a gene: 10. The CDR3 region is CASSEPPLAGLSTDTQYF. CDR3 nucleotide sequence: TGTGCCAGCAGTGAACCCCCCTTAGCGGGACTGAGCACAGATACGCAGTATTTT.

This clonotype turned up a few times. Germline is not matched at one junction end, which may reflect a read error. The chain combines TRBV7-7 with TRBJ2-5, with D unresolved. The CDR3 consists of 13 residues. Germline CDR1 SSHAT, CDR2 FNYEAQ (reference sequence). Here the CDR3 reads CASSHRVRETQYF. DNA for the CDR3: TGTGCTAGCAGCCATAGGGTCAGAGAGACCCAGTACTTC.

This clonotype was seen more than once but under ten times. At one boundary the junction diverges from the germline segment, which might be a read error. The chain joins TRBV7-2 to TRBJ2-1; D possibly corresponds to TRBD2 (6 bases). CDR1 is SGHTA and CDR2 is FQGNSA in the germline V gene. This CDR3 has 14 amino acids. The CDR3: CASSLARDLNEQFF. The CDR3 DNA follows: TGTGCCAGCAGCCTAGCGAGGGACCTCAATGAGCAGTTCTTC.